These T cell receptor beta chains were read from a single sample in a study of OX40 agonist ivuxolimab in advanced cancers. Sequenced by immunoSEQ multiplex PCR; TCRdb stores in-frame clones only, minus some. The data show about 78,000 clones, around 87% seen once. This sample comprised CD4+ or CD8+ T cells sorted from blood, obtained in a trial of the OX40 agonist ivuxolimab. Receptors were obtained from an adult with an advanced solid tumor such as melanoma, head and neck, liver or kidney cancer. Each CDR3 is given with its conserved first and last residue.

>TRBJ2-1|TRBV2
CASSSDRASNEQFF
>TRBJ2-1|TRBV19
CASSIGGRYYNEQFF
>TRBJ2-1|TRBV2
CASRVTGFNEQFF
>TRBJ1-1|TRBV10-3
CAISTGQWGNTEAFF
>TRBJ2-2|TRBV19
CASSIVAGAATGELFF
>TRBJ2-1|TRBV6-1
CASSLQGSSYNEQFF
>TRBJ2-2|TRBV18
CASSLLAGEVGELFF
>TRBJ2-5|TRBV6-1
CASSPGTGRETQYF
>TRBJ2-3|TRBV5-1
CASSPDRSTDTQYF
>TRBJ2-3|TRBV7-9
CASSLGLAVTDTQYF
>TRBJ2-1|TRBV7-9
CASSLGLAGEHEQFF
>TRBJ1-1|TRBV9
CASSVGEGNTEAFF
>TRBJ1-6|TRBV27
CASSLNGAPLHF
>TRBJ1-2|TRBV6-6
CASSPTRQGSFYGYTF
>TRBJ2-7|TRBV5-1
CASSLVRGRARHEQYF
>TRBJ2-7|TRBV11-2
CASSQVAGTGAYEQYF
>TRBJ2-2|TRBV7-8
CASNPSGINTGELFF
>TRBJ1-6|TRBV28
CASSFSSAYNSPLHF
>TRBJ1-4|TRBV7-2
CASSRWGTGGKLFF
>TRBJ2-5|TRBV25-1
CASNDGGKTQYF
>TRBJ2-5|TRBV4-1
CASSHRGPQETQYF
>TRBJ1-5|TRBV19
CASSISIQPQHF
>TRBJ2-1|TRBV20-1
CSAQWGPEQFF
>TRBJ2-7|TRBV7-1
CASSFLGGDPYEQYF
>TRBJ2-3|TRBV29-1
CSVTVRGSDTQYF
>TRBJ2-1|TRBV6-6
CASEGTSYEQFF
>TRBJ1-1|TRBV18
CASSRHRDTEAFF
>TRBJ1-5|TRBV19
CASNRAGNSNQPQHF
>TRBJ2-7|TRBV6-1
CASRETGGSEQYF
>TRBJ2-1|TRBV28
CASSRSGRGYNEQFF
>TRBJ2-7|TRBV5-1
CASSFGGRSSYEQYF
>TRBJ2-3|TRBV12-5
CASGLVLGGGTDTQYF
>TRBJ2-1|TRBV4-1
CASSQVGRGKYNEQFF
>TRBJ2-1|TRBV11-3
CASSLDLGGGYNEQFF
>TRBJ2-7|TRBV27
CASSSSGQVSYEQYF
>TRBJ2-2|TRBV21-1
CASSNPPPGPKVGTGELFF
>TRBJ2-7|TRBV21-1
CASSKESVSSLYEQYF
>TRBJ1-6|TRBV4-1
CASSQVPPTGPLHF
>TRBJ2-2|TRBV28
CASSNSGRGIGELFF
>TRBJ2-5|TRBV5-1
CASRTGVVETQYF
>TRBJ1-2|TRBV19
CATGYQNRDIYGYTF
>TRBJ2-1|TRBV18
CASSPDIWGAYNEQFF
>TRBJ2-3|TRBV9
CASSVGLARTDTQYF
>TRBJ2-2|TRBV11-2
CASSLGTNTGELFF
>TRBJ2-1|TRBV9
CASSVATALRHEQFF
>TRBJ1-5|TRBV19
CATGSGTGGLNQPQHF
>TRBJ1-5|TRBV11-2
CASSLERTGGGYSNQPQHF
>TRBJ1-2|TRBV2
CASSGGAGRESYGYTF
>TRBJ2-7|TRBV19
CACSRTSGGSYEQYF
>TRBJ1-1|TRBV12-2
CASRLGGQDLNTEAFF
>TRBJ2-7|TRBV18
CASSPPSLAGAGEQYF
>TRBJ2-5|TRBV7-9
CASSRRDRTLQETQYF
>TRBJ2-5|TRBV5-1
CAPRRVPQETQYF
>TRBJ2-7|TRBV28
CASSPGSRTYQQYF
>TRBJ2-3|TRBV13
CASSPSGRGSDTQYF
>TRBJ2-6|TRBV9
CASSVAGQGGPASGANVLTF
>TRBJ2-7|TRBV4-1
CASSQVGTSYEQYF
>TRBJ2-3|TRBV18
CASSPPMASGSRTDTQYF
>TRBJ2-3|TRBV5-1
CASSPGTGSTDTQYF